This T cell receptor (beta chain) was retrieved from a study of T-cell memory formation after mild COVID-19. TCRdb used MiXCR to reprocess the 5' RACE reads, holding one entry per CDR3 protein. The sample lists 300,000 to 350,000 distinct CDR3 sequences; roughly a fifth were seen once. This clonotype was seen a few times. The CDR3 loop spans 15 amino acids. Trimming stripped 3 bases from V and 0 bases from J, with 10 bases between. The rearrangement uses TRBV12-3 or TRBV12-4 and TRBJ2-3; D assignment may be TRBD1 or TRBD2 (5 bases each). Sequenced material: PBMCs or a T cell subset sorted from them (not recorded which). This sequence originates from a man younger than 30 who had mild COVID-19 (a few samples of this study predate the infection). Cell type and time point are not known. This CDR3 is CASSFPGRSTDTQYF. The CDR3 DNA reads TGTGCCAGCAGTTTCCCGGGACGGAGCACAGATACGCAGTATTTT.